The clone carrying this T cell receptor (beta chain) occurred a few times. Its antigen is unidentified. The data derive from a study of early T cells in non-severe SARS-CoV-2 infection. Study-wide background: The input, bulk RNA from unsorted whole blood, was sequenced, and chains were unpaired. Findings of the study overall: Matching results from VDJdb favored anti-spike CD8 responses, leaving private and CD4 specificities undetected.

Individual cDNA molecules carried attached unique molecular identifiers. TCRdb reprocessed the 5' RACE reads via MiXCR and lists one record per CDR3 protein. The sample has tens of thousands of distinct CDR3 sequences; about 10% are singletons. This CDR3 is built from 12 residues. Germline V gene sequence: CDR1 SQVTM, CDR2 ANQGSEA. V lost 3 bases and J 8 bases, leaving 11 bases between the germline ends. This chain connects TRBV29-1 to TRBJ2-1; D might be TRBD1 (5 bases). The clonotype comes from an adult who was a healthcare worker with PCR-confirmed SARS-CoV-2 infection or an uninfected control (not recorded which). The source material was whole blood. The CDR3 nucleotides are TGCAGCGTTGATAGCCAGGGCTATGAGCAGTTCTTC. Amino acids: CSVDSQGYEQFF.